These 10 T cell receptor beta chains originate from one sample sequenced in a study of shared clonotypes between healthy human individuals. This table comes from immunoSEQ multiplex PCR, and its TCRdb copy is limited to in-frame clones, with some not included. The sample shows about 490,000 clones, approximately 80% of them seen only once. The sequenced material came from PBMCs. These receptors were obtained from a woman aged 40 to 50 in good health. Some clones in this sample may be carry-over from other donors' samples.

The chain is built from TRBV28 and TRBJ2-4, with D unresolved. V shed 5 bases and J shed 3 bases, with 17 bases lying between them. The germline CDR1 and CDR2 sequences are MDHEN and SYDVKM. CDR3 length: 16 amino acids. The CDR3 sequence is CASSDNRSGRKNIQYF. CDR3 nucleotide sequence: TGTGCCAGCAGTGACAATCGATCCGGACGCAAAAACATTCAGTACTTC.

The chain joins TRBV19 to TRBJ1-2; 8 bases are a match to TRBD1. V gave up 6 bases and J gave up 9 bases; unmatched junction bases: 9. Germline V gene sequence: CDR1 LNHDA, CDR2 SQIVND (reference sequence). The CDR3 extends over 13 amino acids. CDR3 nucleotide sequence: TGTGCCAGTAGCAATGACAGGGGCGTTAGCTACACCTTC. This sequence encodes CASSNDRGVSYTF. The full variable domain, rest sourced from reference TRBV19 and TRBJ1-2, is DGGITQSPKYLFRKEGQNVTLSCEQNLNHDAMYWYRQDPGQGLRLIYYSQIVNDFQKGDIAEGYSVSREKKESFPLTVTSAQKNPTAFYLCASSNDRGVSYTFGSGTRLTVV.

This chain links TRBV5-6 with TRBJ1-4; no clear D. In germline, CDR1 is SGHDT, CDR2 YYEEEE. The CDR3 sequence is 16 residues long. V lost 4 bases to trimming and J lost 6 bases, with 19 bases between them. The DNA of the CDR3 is TGTGCCAGCAGCCCCGCGGTCGGCGTAACCCATGAAAAACTGTTTTTT. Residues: CASSPAVGVTHEKLFF. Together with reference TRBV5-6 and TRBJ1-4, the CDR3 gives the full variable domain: DAGVTQSPTHLIKTRGQQVTLRCSPKSGHDTVSWYQQALGQGPQFIFQYYEEEERQRGNFPDRFSGHQFPNYSSELNVNALLLGDSALYLCASSPAVGVTHEKLFFGSGTQLSVL.

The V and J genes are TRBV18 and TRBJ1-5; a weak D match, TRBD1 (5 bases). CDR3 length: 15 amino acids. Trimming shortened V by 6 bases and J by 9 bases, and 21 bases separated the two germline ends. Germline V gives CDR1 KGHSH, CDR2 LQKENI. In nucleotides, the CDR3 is TGTGCCAGCTCTCTCGGGCAGGACACCGTTTTGCCCCAGCATTTT. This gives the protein CASSLGQDTVLPQHF.

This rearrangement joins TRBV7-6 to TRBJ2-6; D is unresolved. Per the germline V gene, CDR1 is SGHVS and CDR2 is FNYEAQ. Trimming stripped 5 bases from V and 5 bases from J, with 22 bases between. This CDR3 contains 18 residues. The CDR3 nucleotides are TGTGCCAGCAGCAAGTTTTTGATCTCACAAAGTCGGGCCAACGTCCTGACTTTC. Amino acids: CASSKFLISQSRANVLTF.

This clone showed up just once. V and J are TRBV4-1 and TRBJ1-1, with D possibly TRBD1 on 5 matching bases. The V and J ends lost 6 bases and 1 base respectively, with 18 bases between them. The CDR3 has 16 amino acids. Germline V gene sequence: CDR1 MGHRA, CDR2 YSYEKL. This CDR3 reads CASRVLGRGRNTEAFF. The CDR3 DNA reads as TGCGCCAGCAGGGTCTTAGGTAGGGGACGGAACACTGAAGCTTTCTTT.

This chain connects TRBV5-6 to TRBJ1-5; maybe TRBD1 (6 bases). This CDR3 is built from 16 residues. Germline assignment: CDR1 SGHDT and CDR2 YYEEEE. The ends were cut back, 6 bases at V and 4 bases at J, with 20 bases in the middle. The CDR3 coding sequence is TGTGCCAGCACCCTAGGAGGGTCAGGGGCTAATCAGCCCCAGCATTTT. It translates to CASTLGGSGANQPQHF.

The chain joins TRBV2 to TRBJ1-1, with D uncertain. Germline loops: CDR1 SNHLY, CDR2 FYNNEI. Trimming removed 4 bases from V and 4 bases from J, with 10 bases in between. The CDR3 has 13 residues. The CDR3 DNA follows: TGTGCCAGCAGTGTTTCCCCTTTCACTGAAGCTTTCTTT. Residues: CASSVSPFTEAFF.

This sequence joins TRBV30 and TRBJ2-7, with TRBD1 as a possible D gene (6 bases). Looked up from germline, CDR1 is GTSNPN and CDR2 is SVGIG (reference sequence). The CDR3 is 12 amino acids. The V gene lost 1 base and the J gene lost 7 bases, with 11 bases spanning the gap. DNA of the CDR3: TGTGCCTGGAGTGCACAGGGTCTAGAGCAGTACTTC. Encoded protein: CAWSAQGLEQYF.

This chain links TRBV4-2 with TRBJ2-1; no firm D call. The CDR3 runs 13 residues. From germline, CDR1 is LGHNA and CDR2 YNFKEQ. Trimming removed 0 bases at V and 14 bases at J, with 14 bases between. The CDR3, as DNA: TGTGCCAGCAGCCAAGAAAGGGAAGGTCAAAAGTTCTTC. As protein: CASSQEREGQKFF.